Shown below are 2 T cell receptor beta chains from a single sample sequenced in a study of T-cell reconstitution after alpha-beta-depleted transplantation in children. Unique molecular identifiers were used to barcode this TCRbeta library. One entry per CDR3 protein results from TCRdb running MiXCR on the PCR reads. The sample includes about 200,000 distinct CDR3 sequences, around 7% of them seen just once. The material sequenced was PBMCs, taken before TCRalphabeta/CD19-depleted stem cell transplant. These receptors were obtained from a boy aged 2-15 years with acute lymphoblastic leukemia, due to receive a stem cell transplant.

This clonotype was seen more than once but under ten times. The gene calls are TRBV7-2 and TRBJ1-1, with D uncertain. Germline CDR1 and CDR2: SGHTA and FQGNSA. Trimming removed 1 base from V and 3 bases from J, with 6 bases in between. This CDR3 is 13 amino acids long. CDR3 DNA: TGTGCCAGCAGCTTAGTCCGGGACACTGAAGCTTTCTTT. Translating gives CASSLVRDTEAFF.

This clonotype was observed many times. CDR3 coding DNA: TGCAGTGCGGCGGAGGGGGGTTTGGGAAACGAGCAGTACTTC. Translated, it gives CSAAEGGLGNEQYF. V is TRBV20-1 and J is TRBJ2-7; either TRBD1 or TRBD2 may supply D (6 bases each). Germline CDR1 DFQATT, CDR2 SNEGSKA (reference sequence). CDR3 length: 14 residues. Trimming took off 6 bases at V and 5 bases at J, with 20 bases between the two ends.